Detailed here is one TCR beta chain. Its target is not known. Other DNA sequences in this specimen translate into the identical CDR3. Primers: 60 Vbeta forward and 13 Jbeta reverse. Per the original methods: Approximately 12 million of about 88 million unique TCR beta chains were shared, per a later count. The repertoire was sequenced with immunoSEQ multiplex PCR; TCRdb's copy has only in-frame clones and lacks some. The D gene and trimming were derived from the DNA, and the V and J assignments and clone size from that table. In the table there are 150,000 to 200,000 clones, more than 70% of which are singletons. These data originate in a study of cytomegalovirus exposure and HLA in healthy donors. Looked up from germline, CDR1 is MNHEY and CDR2 is SVGAGI. The CDR3 is 15 amino acids. Germline trimming cut 2 bases from V and 7 bases from J; bases unmatched to any gene: 6. Overall study findings and caveats: The productive fraction for most TCR beta V segments was about 87% or about 30% in an earlier analysis. In a later analysis, V- and J-gene trimming of beta chains associated with a DCLRE1C missense variant, replicated independently. Sequencing probably produced one cluster of sequence variants that were highly shared.

The chain couples TRBV6-5 to TRBJ2-1, with 9 bases that match TRBD2. The origin of this receptor is a male donor in good health and CMV-seronegative. The sample comprised PBMCs. CDR3 amino acids: CASSYGRGGHNEQFF. CDR3 nucleotides: TGTGCCAGCAGTTACGGGCGGGGGGGCCATAATGAGCAGTTCTTC.